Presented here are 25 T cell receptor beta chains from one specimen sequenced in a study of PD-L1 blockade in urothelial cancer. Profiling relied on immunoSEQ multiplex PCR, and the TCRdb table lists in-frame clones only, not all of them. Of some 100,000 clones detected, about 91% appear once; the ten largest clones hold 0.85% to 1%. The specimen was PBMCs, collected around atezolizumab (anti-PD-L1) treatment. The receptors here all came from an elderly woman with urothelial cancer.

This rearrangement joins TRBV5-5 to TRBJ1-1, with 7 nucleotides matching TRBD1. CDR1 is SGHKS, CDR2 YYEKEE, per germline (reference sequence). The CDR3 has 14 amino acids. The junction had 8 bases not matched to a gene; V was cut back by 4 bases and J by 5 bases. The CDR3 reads CASSGTGVRTEAFF. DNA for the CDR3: TGTGCCAGCAGCGGAACAGGGGTACGAACTGAAGCTTTCTTT.

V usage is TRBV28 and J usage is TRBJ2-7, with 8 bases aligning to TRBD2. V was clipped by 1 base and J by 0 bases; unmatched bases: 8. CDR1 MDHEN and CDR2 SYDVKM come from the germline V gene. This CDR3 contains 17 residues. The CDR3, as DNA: TGTGCCAGCAGTTTATCCCTAGCGGGCGCAGGCTCCTACGAGCAGTACTTC. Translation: CASSLSLAGAGSYEQYF.

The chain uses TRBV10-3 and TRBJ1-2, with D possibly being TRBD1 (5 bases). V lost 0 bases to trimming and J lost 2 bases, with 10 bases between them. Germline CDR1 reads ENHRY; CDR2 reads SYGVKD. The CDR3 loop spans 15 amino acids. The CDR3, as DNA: TGTGCCATCAGTGAGTCGGGGGGATTCAACTATGGCTACACCTTC. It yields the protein CAISESGGFNYGYTF.

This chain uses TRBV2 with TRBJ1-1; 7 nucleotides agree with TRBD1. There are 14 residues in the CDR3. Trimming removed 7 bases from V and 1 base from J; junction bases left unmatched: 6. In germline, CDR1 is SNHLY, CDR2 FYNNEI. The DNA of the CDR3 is TGTGCCAGCACCCATAGGGGGCAGAACACTGAAGCTTTCTTT. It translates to CASTHRGQNTEAFF. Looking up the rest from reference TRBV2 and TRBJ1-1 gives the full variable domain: EPEVTQTPSHQVTQMGQEVILRCVPISNHLYFYWYRQILGQKVEFLVSFYNNEISEKSEIFDDQFSVERPDGSNFTLKIRSTKLEDSAMYFCASTHRGQNTEAFFGQGTRLTVV.

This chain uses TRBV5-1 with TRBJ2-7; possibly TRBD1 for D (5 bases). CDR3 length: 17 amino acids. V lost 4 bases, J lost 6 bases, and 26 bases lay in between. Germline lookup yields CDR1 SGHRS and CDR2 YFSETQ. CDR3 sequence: CASSTQPGGAAGFEQYF. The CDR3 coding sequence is TGCGCCAGCAGCACCCAACCCGGTGGGGCCGCAGGGTTCGAGCAGTACTTC. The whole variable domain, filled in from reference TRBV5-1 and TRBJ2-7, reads KAGVTQTPRYLIKTRGQQVTLSCSPISGHRSVSWYQQTPGQGLQFLFEYFSETQRNKGNFPGRFSGRQFSNSRSEMNVSTLELGDSALYLCASSTQPGGAAGFEQYFGPGTRLTVT.

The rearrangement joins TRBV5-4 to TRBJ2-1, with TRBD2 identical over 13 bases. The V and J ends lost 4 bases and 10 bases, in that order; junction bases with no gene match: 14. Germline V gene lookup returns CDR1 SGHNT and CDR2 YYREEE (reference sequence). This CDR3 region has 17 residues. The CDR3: CASSPPGPRGLAGEQFF. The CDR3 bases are TGTGCCAGCAGCCCGCCGGGCCCTCGGGGACTAGCGGGAGAGCAGTTCTTC.

CDR3 nucleotides: TGTGCCATCAGTGAGTCGTTTGGGACAGGGAGGGATGGCTACACCTTC. Its translation: CAISESFGTGRDGYTF. V usage is TRBV10-3 and J usage is TRBJ1-2; TRBD1 matches 9 bases. Losses at the gene ends were 0 bases for V and 6 bases for J; bases not matched to a gene: 8. CDR1 is ENHRY, CDR2 SYGVKD, per germline. This CDR3 is 16 amino acids long.

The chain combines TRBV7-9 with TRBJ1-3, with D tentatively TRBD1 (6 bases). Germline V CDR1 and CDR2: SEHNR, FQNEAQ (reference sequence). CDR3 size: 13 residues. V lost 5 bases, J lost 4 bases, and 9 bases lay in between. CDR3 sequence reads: CASSRTEGNTIYF. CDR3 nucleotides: TGTGCCAGCAGCCGGACAGAAGGAAACACCATATATTTT.

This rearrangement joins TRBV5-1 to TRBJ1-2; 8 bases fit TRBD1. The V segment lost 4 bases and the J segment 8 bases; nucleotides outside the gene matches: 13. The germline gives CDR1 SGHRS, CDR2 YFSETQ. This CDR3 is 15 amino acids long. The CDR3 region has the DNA TGCGCCAGCAGCGGAACGAAGACAGGGGTCGGCGGCTACACCTTC. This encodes CASSGTKTGVGGYTF.

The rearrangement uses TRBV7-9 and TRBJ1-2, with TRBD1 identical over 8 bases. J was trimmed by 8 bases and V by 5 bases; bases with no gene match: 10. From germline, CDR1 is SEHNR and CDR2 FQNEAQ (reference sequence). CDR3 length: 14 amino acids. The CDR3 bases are TGTGCCAGCAGCCCGGACAGGGTGGGTAGCGGCTACACCTTC. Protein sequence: CASSPDRVGSGYTF.

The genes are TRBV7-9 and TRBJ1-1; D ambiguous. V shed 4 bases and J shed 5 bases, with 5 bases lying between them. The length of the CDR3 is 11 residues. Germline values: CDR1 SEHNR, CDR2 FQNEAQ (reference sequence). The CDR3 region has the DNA TGTGCCAGCAGCTCTCGGACTGAAGCTTTCTTT. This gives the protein CASSSRTEAFF.

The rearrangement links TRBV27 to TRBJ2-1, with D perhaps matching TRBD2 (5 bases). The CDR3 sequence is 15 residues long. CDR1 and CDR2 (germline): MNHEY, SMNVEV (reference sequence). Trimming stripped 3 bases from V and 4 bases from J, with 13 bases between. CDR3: CASSFEGPRYNEQFF. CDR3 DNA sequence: TGTGCCAGCAGTTTTGAGGGCCCCCGGTACAATGAGCAGTTCTTC.

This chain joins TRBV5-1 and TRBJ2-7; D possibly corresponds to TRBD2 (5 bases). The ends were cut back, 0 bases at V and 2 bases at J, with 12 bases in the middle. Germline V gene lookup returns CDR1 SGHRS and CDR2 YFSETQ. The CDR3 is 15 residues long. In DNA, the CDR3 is TGCGCCAGCAGCTTGGAGCTCCCGGGGACCTACGAGCAGTACTTC. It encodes CASSLELPGTYEQYF.

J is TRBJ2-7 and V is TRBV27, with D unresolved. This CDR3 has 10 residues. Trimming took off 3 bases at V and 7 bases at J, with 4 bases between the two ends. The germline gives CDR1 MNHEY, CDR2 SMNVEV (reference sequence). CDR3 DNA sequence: TGTGCCAGCAGTTTCAGGGAGCAGTACTTC. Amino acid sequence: CASSFREQYF.

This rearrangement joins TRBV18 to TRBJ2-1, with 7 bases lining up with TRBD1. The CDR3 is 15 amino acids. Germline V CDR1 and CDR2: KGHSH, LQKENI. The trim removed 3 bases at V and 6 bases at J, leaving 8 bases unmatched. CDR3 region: CASSPRQGIRNEQFF. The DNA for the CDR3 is TGTGCCAGCTCACCCCGACAGGGTATCCGCAATGAGCAGTTCTTC.

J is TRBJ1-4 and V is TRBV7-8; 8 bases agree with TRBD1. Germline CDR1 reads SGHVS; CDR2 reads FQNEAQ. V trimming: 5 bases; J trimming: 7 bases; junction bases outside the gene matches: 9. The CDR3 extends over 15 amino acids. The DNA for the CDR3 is TGTGCCAGCAGCCCGAGACAGGGGTATAGTGAAAAACTGTTTTTT. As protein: CASSPRQGYSEKLFF.

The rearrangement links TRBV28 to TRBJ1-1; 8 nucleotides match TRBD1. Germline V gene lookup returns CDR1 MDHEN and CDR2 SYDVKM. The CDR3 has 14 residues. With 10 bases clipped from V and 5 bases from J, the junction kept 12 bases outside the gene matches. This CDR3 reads CATQRQGRRTEAFF. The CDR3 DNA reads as TGTGCCACCCAGCGACAGGGGCGGAGGACTGAAGCTTTCTTT.

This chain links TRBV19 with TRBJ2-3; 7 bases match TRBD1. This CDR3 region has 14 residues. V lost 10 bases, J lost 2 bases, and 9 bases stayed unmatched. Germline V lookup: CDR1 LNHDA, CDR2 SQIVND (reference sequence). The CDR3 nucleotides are TGTGCCACGAACCGGGACAGACACACAGATACGCAGTATTTT. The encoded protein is CATNRDRHTDTQYF. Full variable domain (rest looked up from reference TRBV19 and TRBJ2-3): DGGITQSPKYLFRKEGQNVTLSCEQNLNHDAMYWYRQDPGQGLRLIYYSQIVNDFQKGDIAEGYSVSREKKESFPLTVTSAQKNPTAFYLCATNRDRHTDTQYFGPGTRLTVL.

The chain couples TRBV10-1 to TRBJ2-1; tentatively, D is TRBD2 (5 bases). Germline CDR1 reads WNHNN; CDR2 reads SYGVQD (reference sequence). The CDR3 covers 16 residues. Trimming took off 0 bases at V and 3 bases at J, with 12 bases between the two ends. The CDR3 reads CASSESFVASYNEQFF. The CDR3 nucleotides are TGCGCCAGCAGTGAGTCCTTTGTAGCGAGCTACAATGAGCAGTTCTTC.

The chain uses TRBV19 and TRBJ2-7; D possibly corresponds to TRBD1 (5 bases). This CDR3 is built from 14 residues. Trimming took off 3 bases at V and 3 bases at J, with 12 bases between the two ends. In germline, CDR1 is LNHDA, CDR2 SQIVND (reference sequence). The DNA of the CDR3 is TGTGCCAGTAGTATCCGGTACAGGAACTACGAGCAGTACTTC. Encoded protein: CASSIRYRNYEQYF.

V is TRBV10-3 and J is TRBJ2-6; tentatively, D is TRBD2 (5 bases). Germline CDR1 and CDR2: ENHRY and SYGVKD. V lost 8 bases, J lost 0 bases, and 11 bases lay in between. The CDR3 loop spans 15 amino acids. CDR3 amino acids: CAILGRGSGANVLTF. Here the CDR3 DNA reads TGTGCCATCTTGGGTCGGGGCTCTGGGGCCAACGTCCTGACTTTC.

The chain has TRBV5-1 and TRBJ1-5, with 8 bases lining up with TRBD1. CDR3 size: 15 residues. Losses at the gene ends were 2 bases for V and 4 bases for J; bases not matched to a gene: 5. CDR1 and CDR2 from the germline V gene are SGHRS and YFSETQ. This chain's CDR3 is CASSFAGTGNQPQHF. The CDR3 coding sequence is TGCGCCAGCAGCTTCGCCGGGACAGGTAATCAGCCCCAGCATTTT.

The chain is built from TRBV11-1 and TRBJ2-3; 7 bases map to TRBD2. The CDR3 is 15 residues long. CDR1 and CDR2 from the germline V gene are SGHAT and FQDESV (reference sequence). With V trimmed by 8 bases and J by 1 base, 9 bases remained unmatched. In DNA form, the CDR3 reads TGTGCCAGCGGGAAAGCGGGACTCCGCACAGATACGCAGTATTTT. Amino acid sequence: CASGKAGLRTDTQYF.

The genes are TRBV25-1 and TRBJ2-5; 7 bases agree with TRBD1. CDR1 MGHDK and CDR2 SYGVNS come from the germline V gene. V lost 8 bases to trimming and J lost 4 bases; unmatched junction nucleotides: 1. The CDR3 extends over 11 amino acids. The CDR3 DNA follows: TGTGCCAGCGCAGGGGGAGAGACCCAGTACTTC. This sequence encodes CASAGGETQYF.

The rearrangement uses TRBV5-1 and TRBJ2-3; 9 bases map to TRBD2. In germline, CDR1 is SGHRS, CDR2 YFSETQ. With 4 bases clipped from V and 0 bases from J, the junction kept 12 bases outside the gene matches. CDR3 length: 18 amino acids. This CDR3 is CASSTGQRGVASTDTQYF. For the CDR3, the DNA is TGCGCCAGCAGCACAGGACAGCGGGGGGTGGCTAGCACAGATACGCAGTATTTT.